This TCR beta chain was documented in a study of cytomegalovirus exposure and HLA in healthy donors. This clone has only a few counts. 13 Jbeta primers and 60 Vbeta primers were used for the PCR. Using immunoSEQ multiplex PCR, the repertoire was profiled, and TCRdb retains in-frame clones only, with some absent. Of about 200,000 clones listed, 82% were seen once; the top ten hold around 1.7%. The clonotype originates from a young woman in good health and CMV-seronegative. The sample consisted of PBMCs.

The CDR3 DNA reads TGTGCCAGCAGCTCTACCGGGACAGGGGGAGGTGAAGCTTTCTTT. It encodes CASSSTGTGGGEAFF. The J gene is TRBJ1-1, the V gene TRBV28; 11 nucleotides line up with TRBD1. Germline CDR1 is MDHEN and CDR2 is SYDVKM. CDR3 length: 15 residues. V was clipped by 6 bases and J by 7 bases; unmatched bases: 10.